The rows below give T cell receptor beta chains drawn from one sample of a study of blood T cell repertoires in COVID-19. Produced via immunoSEQ multiplex PCR; TCRdb's table is partial and in-frame only. This table holds approximately 50,000 clones, about nine tenths found once. The sample comprised peripheral blood. These receptor sequences come from a man between 65 and 85 years old with acute or convalescent COVID-19. Both conserved end residues are part of each CDR3. Each record gives: CDR3 length, J gene, V gene, D gene, clone size, CDR3 DNA, CDR3 protein. A D gene is named only where the DNA matches it firmly. Part of the rows lack a size; the others show once, few, many or a class for expanded clones.

14,TRBJ2-2,TRBV5-1,NA,NA,TGCGCCAGCAGCTGGCAGTCGGGGTTCGGGGAGCTGTTTTTT,CASSWQSGFGELFF
14,TRBJ2-5,TRBV7-2,TRBD1,NA,TGTGCCAGCAGCGCCCGGACAGGGTTGGAGACCCAGTACTTC,CASSARTGLETQYF
14,TRBJ1-1,TRBV7-8,TRBD1,NA,TGTGCCAGCAGCTTAAGACAGGGTGTCACTGAAGCTTTCTTT,CASSLRQGVTEAFF
14,TRBJ1-4,TRBV18,TRBD1,NA,TGTGCCAGCTCACGACAGGGGTTACGGGAAAAACTGTTTTTT,CASSRQGLREKLFF
16,TRBJ2-5,TRBV6-5,TRBD1,NA,TGTGCCAGCAGTTACGGTCCCGAGACAGGGTTAGAGACCCAGTACTTC,CASSYGPETGLETQYF
16,TRBJ1-1,TRBV4-1,TRBD1,once,TGCGCCAGCAGCCAACGTTATCGACAGGGGGGAACTGAAGCTTTCTTT,CASSQRYRQGGTEAFF
13,TRBJ1-1,TRBV19,TRBD1,once,TGTGCCAGTAGTTCCCACAGGGGCACTGAAGCTTTCTTT,CASSSHRGTEAFF
15,TRBJ1-3,TRBV19,TRBD1,once,TGTGCCAGTAGTATTGGTCGGACAGGAGGAAACACCATATATTTT,CASSIGRTGGNTIYF
15,TRBJ2-7,TRBV7-8,TRBD1,NA,TGTGCCAGCAGCTTATTTGGGGCAGGGGGCTACGAGCAGTACTTC,CASSLFGAGGYEQYF
15,TRBJ2-1,TRBV7-9,NA,once,TGTGCCAGCAGCCCCCCCGCCAATACTGCGGATGAGCAGTTCTTC,CASSPPANTADEQFF
18,TRBJ1-2,TRBV7-2,TRBD1,NA,TGTGCCAGCAGCCCCGGGACAGGGGTCCCATTCTCCGGCTATGGCTACACCTTC,CASSPGTGVPFSGYGYTF
15,TRBJ2-3,TRBV3-1/TRBV3-2,NA,NA,TGTGCCAGCAGCCTTGCCGCCCCAAGCGGGGATACGCAGTATTTT,CASSLAAPSGDTQYF
17,TRBJ1-2,TRBV6-2/TRBV6-3,NA,NA,TGTGCCAGCAGTTATTCGGTGCCGAGGACAGATCTCTATGGCTACACCTTC,CASSYSVPRTDLYGYTF
15,TRBJ1-2,TRBV4-2,NA,few,TGTGCCAGCAGCCAGGTGGGACTGCAGGTGGGAGGCTACACCTTC,CASSQVGLQVGGYTF
14,TRBJ1-5,TRBV5-5,NA,NA,TGTGCCAGCAGCTTTGGACAGAACAATCAGCCCCAGCATTTT,CASSFGQNNQPQHF